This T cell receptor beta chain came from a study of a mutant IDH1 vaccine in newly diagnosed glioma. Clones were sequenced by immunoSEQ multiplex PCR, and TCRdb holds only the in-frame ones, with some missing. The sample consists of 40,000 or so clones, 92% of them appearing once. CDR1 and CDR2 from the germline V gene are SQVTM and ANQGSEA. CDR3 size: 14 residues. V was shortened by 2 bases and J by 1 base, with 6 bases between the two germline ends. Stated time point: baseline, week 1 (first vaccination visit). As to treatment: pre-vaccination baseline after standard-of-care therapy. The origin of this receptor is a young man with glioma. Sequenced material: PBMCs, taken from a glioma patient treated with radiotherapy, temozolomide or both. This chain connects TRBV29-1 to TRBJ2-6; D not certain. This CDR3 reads CSVESESGANVLTF. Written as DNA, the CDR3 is TGCAGCGTTGAAAGTGAGTCTGGGGCCAACGTCCTGACTTTC.